The 21 T cell receptor beta chains reported below all come from one sample, sequenced in a study of T cell responses to AZD1222 COVID-19 vaccine. Here immunoSEQ multiplex PCR was the method, and the copy in TCRdb shows in-frame clones only, minus some. The table shows tens of thousands of clones, with 80% to 85% occurring only once. The sample was peripheral blood, taken 28 days after the second AZD1222 dose. The receptor set was obtained from an adult who received the AZD1222 COVID-19 vaccine.

The rearrangement links TRBV5-6 to TRBJ1-2; the D is unclear. The CDR3 loop spans 16 amino acids. V was shortened by 2 bases and J by 0 bases, with 14 bases between the two germline ends. The germline CDR1 and CDR2 sequences are SGHDT and YYEEEE. CDR3 bases: TGTGCCAGCAGCTTCTTCGACCGTACAGCTAACTATGGCTACACCTTC. This codes for CASSFFDRTANYGYTF. Full variable domain (rest looked up from reference TRBV5-6 and TRBJ1-2): DAGVTQSPTHLIKTRGQQVTLRCSPKSGHDTVSWYQQALGQGPQFIFQYYEEEERQRGNFPDRFSGHQFPNYSSELNVNALLLGDSALYLCASSFFDRTANYGYTFGSGTRLTVV.

The CDR3 region has the DNA TGTGCCAGCAGTTACGTGGACGGAACCTACGAGCAGTACTTC. This gives the protein CASSYVDGTYEQYF. The V and J genes are TRBV6-5 and TRBJ2-7; D unclear. CDR1 is MNHEY, CDR2 SVGAGI, per germline. Trimming pared 2 bases from V and 2 bases from J, leaving 10 bases between. The CDR3 spans 14 residues.

The gene calls are TRBV30 and TRBJ1-2; D is undetermined. Between the trimmed V and J ends, which lost 1 base and 8 bases, there was a span of 17 bases. CDR3 length equals 14 residues. Germline V gene lookup returns CDR1 GTSNPN and CDR2 SVGIG (reference sequence). CDR3 residues: CAWSAHLKMGGYTF. The DNA for the CDR3 is TGTGCCTGGAGTGCCCACTTGAAAATGGGGGGCTACACCTTC.

The J gene is TRBJ1-6, the V gene TRBV9; D gene uncertain. The germline V gene has CDR1 SGDLS and CDR2 YYNGEE. The CDR3 runs to 13 residues. The ends were cut back, 2 bases at V and 10 bases at J, with 10 bases in the middle. The DNA of the CDR3 is TGTGCCAGCAGCGTGTTTGGGAACTCACCCCTCCACTTT. It encodes CASSVFGNSPLHF.

The sample holds one count of this clone. The rearrangement links TRBV27 to TRBJ2-7; no clear D. Germline assignment: CDR1 MNHEY and CDR2 SMNVEV (reference sequence). The CDR3 runs to 9 residues. V lost 7 bases and J lost 2, with 0 bases in between. CDR3 residues: CASTYEQYF. CDR3 DNA sequence: TGTGCCAGCACCTACGAGCAGTACTTC.

In this sample, this clone turned up once. The V gene is TRBV6-5, the J gene TRBJ2-7, with 8 bases matching TRBD1. Germline-derived CDR1 and CDR2 are MNHEY and SVGAGI. The CDR3 has 15 residues. J gave up 6 bases and V 0 bases, and 7 bases lay outside the gene matches. CDR3 in DNA: TGTGCCAGCAGTTACTCGAGGCAGGGGGCGCTCGAGCAGTACTTC. Amino acid sequence: CASSYSRQGALEQYF.

V and J are TRBV19 and TRBJ2-3; D is possibly TRBD2 (7 bases). Trimming pared 3 bases from V and 3 bases from J, leaving 13 bases between. CDR1 is LNHDA, CDR2 SQIVND, per germline (reference sequence). This CDR3 has 15 amino acids. CDR3 in DNA: TGTGCCAGTAGTATTGGGGGGGGCAGGACAGATACGCAGTATTTT. This sequence encodes CASSIGGGRTDTQYF.

The J gene is TRBJ1-6, the V gene TRBV27, with TRBD1 identical over 7 bases. The ends lost 7 bases at V and 2 bases at J; junction bases unmatched: 17. CDR1 and CDR2 (germline): MNHEY, SMNVEV (reference sequence). CDR3 size: 19 residues. This CDR3 reads CASKLLPRQGGPYNSPLHF. CDR3 nucleotide sequence: TGTGCCAGCAAACTCCTCCCGCGACAGGGAGGACCCTATAATTCACCCCTCCACTTT.

The rearrangement uses TRBV5-1 and TRBJ2-5, with D perhaps matching TRBD2 (7 bases). This CDR3 region has 15 residues. Per germline, CDR1 SGHRS and CDR2 YFSETQ. Trimming removed 4 bases from V and 3 bases from J, with 16 bases in between. In DNA, the CDR3 is TGCGCCAGCAGCCTTGGGCGGGGGCCTGAAGAGACCCAGTACTTC. This encodes CASSLGRGPEETQYF. The full variable domain, its missing parts supplied by reference TRBV5-1 and TRBJ2-5, is KAGVTQTPRYLIKTRGQQVTLSCSPISGHRSVSWYQQTPGQGLQFLFEYFSETQRNKGNFPGRFSGRQFSNSRSEMNVSTLELGDSALYLCASSLGRGPEETQYFGPGTRLLVL.

This chain connects TRBV2 to TRBJ1-1; D is ambiguous. Germline V lookup: CDR1 SNHLY, CDR2 FYNNEI. This CDR3 region has 11 residues. V was shortened by 7 bases and J by 4 bases, with 7 bases between the two germline ends. The CDR3 DNA reads TGTGCCAGCATACAGCTCACTGAAGCTTTCTTT. Its protein is CASIQLTEAFF. The entire variable domain, with the rest obtained from reference TRBV2 and TRBJ1-1, is as follows: EPEVTQTPSHQVTQMGQEVILRCVPISNHLYFYWYRQILGQKVEFLVSFYNNEISEKSEIFDDQFSVERPDGSNFTLKIRSTKLEDSAMYFCASIQLTEAFFGQGTRLTVV.

This clone was detected only once. V usage is TRBV5-1 and J usage is TRBJ2-3; tentative D call: TRBD2 (6 bases). The germline V gene encodes CDR1 SGHRS and CDR2 YFSETQ. V was trimmed by 1 base and J by 4 bases, leaving 19 bases between them. The CDR3 is 17 amino acids. CDR3 sequence: CASSLIGSPSGADTQYF. The CDR3 nucleotides are TGCGCCAGCAGCTTGATCGGGTCCCCCTCGGGGGCAGATACGCAGTATTTT.

V usage is TRBV21-1 and J usage is TRBJ2-5; whether TRBD1, the table's D call, matches the DNA was not checked. TRBV21-1 is given as a pseudogene. This CDR3 contains 16 residues. CDR3 amino acids: CASSIPLDRVQETQYF. The CDR3 nucleotides read TGTGCCAGCAGCATACCTCTCGACAGGGTCCAAGAGACCCAGTACTTC.

This chain connects TRBV5-8 to TRBJ1-5; 7 bases are a match to TRBD1. CDR3 size: 18 residues. Germline assignment: CDR1 SGHTS and CDR2 YDEGEE. V was pared by 4 bases and J by 0 bases, with 13 bases of the junction left unmatched. The CDR3 bases are TGTGCCAGCAGCCACTCTCGCCGGGACAGATATAGCAATCAGCCCCAGCATTTT. Protein product: CASSHSRRDRYSNQPQHF.

This rearrangement joins TRBV18 to TRBJ2-3; 7 bases match TRBD1. The CDR3 has 16 residues. The V segment lost 2 bases and the J segment 5 bases; nucleotides outside the gene matches: 10. Germline values: CDR1 KGHSH, CDR2 LQKENI. Here the CDR3 reads CASSPSLTGIGDTQYF. The DNA for the CDR3 is TGTGCCAGCTCACCATCCCTGACAGGGATCGGAGATACGCAGTATTTT. Full variable domain (remainder filled in from reference TRBV18 and TRBJ2-3): NAGVMQNPRHLVRRRGQEARLRCSPMKGHSHVYWYRQLPEEGLKFMVYLQKENIIDESGMPKERFSAEFPKEGPSILRIQQVVRGDSAAYFCASSPSLTGIGDTQYFGPGTRLTVL.

The chain carries TRBV19 and TRBJ2-1, with 9 positions matching TRBD2. V lost 1 base and J lost 8; bases outside the gene matches: 18. The CDR3 consists of 19 residues. Germline CDR1 LNHDA, CDR2 SQIVND (reference sequence). The CDR3: CASSIGLVSSGALRDEQFF. As DNA, the CDR3 is TGTGCCAGTAGTATAGGATTAGTGTCTAGCGGGGCCTTAAGGGATGAGCAGTTCTTC.

A single count supports this clone. The chain combines TRBV21-1 with TRBJ2-7; TRBD2 is the table's D call, not checked against the DNA. TRBV21-1 is a pseudogene. This CDR3 has 17 amino acids. This CDR3 is CASSKIVQPSGDCEQYF. The DNA for the CDR3 is TGTGCCAGCAGCAAAATTGTGCAGCCTAGCGGGGATTGTGAGCAGTACTTC.

The chain carries TRBV27 and TRBJ1-5; TRBD1 is a possible D gene (5 bases). Germline CDR1 MNHEY, CDR2 SMNVEV (reference sequence). The CDR3 spans 16 residues. Deletions cut 5 bases from V and 0 bases from J, with 14 bases between. The CDR3 protein is CASSPRGRYSNQPQHF. In nucleotides, the CDR3 is TGTGCCAGCAGTCCCCGGGGCAGGTATAGCAATCAGCCCCAGCATTTT.

This chain connects TRBV7-3 to TRBJ1-1, with TRBD1 matching 7 bases. There are 16 residues in the CDR3. Losses at the gene ends were 2 bases for V and 3 bases for J; bases not matched to a gene: 9. Germline V gene data show CDR1 as SGHTA and CDR2 as FQGTGA. Here the CDR3 DNA reads TGTGCCAGCAGCTTAGACCCCCAGGACAGGCACACTGAAGCTTTCTTT. It translates to CASSLDPQDRHTEAFF.

This clone was detected a few times. V gene TRBV7-2 combines with J gene TRBJ1-4; 7 nucleotides agree with TRBD1. Per the germline V gene, CDR1 is SGHTA and CDR2 is FQGNSA. J gave up 6 bases and V 7 bases, and 8 bases lay outside the gene matches. CDR3 size: 14 residues. CDR3 nucleotides: TGTGCCAGCACCCCGAGCAGGGGGGATGAAAAACTGTTTTTT. This codes for CASTPSRGDEKLFF. Supplemented by reference TRBV7-2 and TRBJ1-4, the full variable domain reads GAGVSQSPSNKVTEKGKDVELRCDPISGHTALYWYRQSLGQGLEFLIYFQGNSAPDKSGLPSDRFSAERTGGSVSTLTIQRTQQEDSAVYLCASTPSRGDEKLFFGSGTQLSVL.

This clone was found a few times. The chain has TRBV5-4 and TRBJ1-6; 8 bases align to TRBD1. This CDR3 is 15 amino acids long. The V gene end was trimmed by 5 bases and the J gene end by 5 bases; junction bases not matched to a gene: 6. CDR1 is SGHNT and CDR2 is YYREEE in the germline V gene (reference sequence). DNA of the CDR3: TGTGCCAGCAGTTCCACAGGGGGTAATAATTCACCCCTCCACTTT. Translated, it gives CASSSTGGNNSPLHF.

The chain's CDR3 is CASSVAQVAASSYEQYF. CDR3 sequence (DNA): TGTGCCAGCAGCGTAGCCCAAGTAGCGGCAAGCTCCTACGAGCAGTACTTC. J is TRBJ2-7 and V is TRBV9; maybe TRBD2 (6 bases). CDR3 length: 17 amino acids. V was trimmed by 0 bases and J by 0 bases, leaving 16 bases between them. Germline V gene data show CDR1 as SGDLS and CDR2 as YYNGEE.